The clone carrying this T cell receptor (beta chain) was seen only once. Trimming pared 2 bases from V and 0 bases from J, leaving 12 bases between. CDR3 length equals 17 residues. Germline values: CDR1 SGDLS, CDR2 YYNGEE. The data were obtained in a study of OX40 agonist ivuxolimab in advanced cancers. Study summary: Participants averaged approximately 60 years of age (range about 23 to 80) and were 75% to 90% male.

Libraries were prepared by immunoSEQ multiplex PCR; TCRdb keeps only in-frame clonotypes and omits some of them. The table includes approximately 79,000 clones, roughly 87% detected once. The TCR originated in an adult with an advanced solid tumor such as melanoma, head and neck, liver or kidney cancer. Sequenced here: CD4+ or CD8+ T cells sorted from blood, sampled in a trial of the OX40 agonist ivuxolimab. The chain has TRBV9 and TRBJ1-6; D gene uncertain. Here the CDR3 reads CASSVGGRSSYNSPLHF. The CDR3 bases are TGTGCCAGCAGCGTCGGTGGGAGGAGCTCCTATAATTCACCCCTCCACTTT.